This entry concerns a single TCR beta chain. What it recognizes is unknown. The source of the sample is a study of OX40 agonist ivuxolimab in advanced cancers. Study in general: Patients treated during dose escalation were battling hepatocellular carcinoma, melanoma, renal cell or head and neck cancer. Under the entry rules, prior anti-PD-1, anti-PD-L1 or anti-CTLA-4 therapy was allowed, and around 40% had some.

There are 16 residues in the CDR3. V shed 5 bases and J 2 bases; nucleotides not matched to a gene: 7. Per germline, CDR1 MNHNY and CDR2 SVGAGI (reference sequence). Data came from immunoSEQ multiplex PCR; TCRdb stores just in-frame clones and leaves some out. Here the sample spans about 90,000 clones, about 89% being singletons. Study observations and caveats: Both blood CD4+ and CD8+ T cells showed clonal growth by week 6 at 0.1 to 3.0 mg/kg.

The receptor comes from an adult with an advanced solid tumor such as melanoma, head and neck, liver or kidney cancer. Here the sequenced sample was CD4+ or CD8+ T cells sorted from blood, taken in a trial of the OX40 agonist ivuxolimab. The V call is TRBV6-6, the J call TRBJ2-7; 12 bases fit TRBD2. CDR3 sequence (DNA): TGTGCCAGCAGTCTAGCGGGAGGGCCAGGGACCTACGAGCAGTACTTC. This sequence encodes CASSLAGGPGTYEQYF.